This T cell receptor (beta chain) was retrieved from a study of T cells in Graves' hyperthyroidism and ophthalmopathy. This clonotype was counted a few times. Germline V lookup: CDR1 SNHLY, CDR2 FYNNEI. The CDR3 is 17 amino acids. V was trimmed by 8 bases and J by 4 bases, leaving 24 bases between them. Criteria for exclusion of patients were uncontrolled infection, other autoimmune disease, pregnancy or lactation. TCR beta CDR3 sequences were amplified from RNA transcripts. TCR CDR3 regions were first amplified by RT-PCR with HTBI primers. Each CDR3 protein gets one entry after TCRdb re-called the multiplex PCR reads with MiXCR. The sample lists a few hundred thousand distinct CDR3 sequences, less than 15% occurring once.

The TCR was taken from a woman aged 18-29 years with Graves' hyperthyroidism. The genes are TRBV2 and TRBJ1-3; possibly TRBD1 for D (6 bases). Specimen: blood. DNA of the CDR3: TGTGCCAGCGGAGGCGAGGACAGAATTTTCATAGGAAACACCATATATTTT. As protein: CASGGEDRIFIGNTIYF.